This T cell receptor beta chain was found in a study of monozygotic twins with inflammatory bowel disease. Study-level results: Ultimately, a single strong signal or clonotype associated with IBD was not supported. Reduced clonotype sharing with other individuals was observed in IBD patients relative to healthy twins, especially with disease activity. Concordant and discordant twins showed no difference in repertoire similarity, possibly from limited power.

Each CDR3 protein gets one entry in TCRdb, which reprocessed the 5' RACE reads and gives no DNA. The listing contains around 450,000 distinct CDR3 sequences. Regarding this clonotype: The antigen is not known.

Whole-blood total RNA was extracted without T cell sorting. The specimen was blood. The source of this sequence is a human donor with ulcerative colitis or Crohn's disease, or a healthy co-twin of an affected twin (not recorded which).

The CDR3 loop reads CASSVGQGTEQFF. The chain recombines TRBV9 with TRBJ2-1; lacking DNA, the TRBD1 call made by TCRdb goes unchecked. CDR3 length equals 13 residues. From germline, CDR1 is SGDLS and CDR2 YYNGEE.